Included here is one TCR beta chain sequence, with context. V was clipped by 4 bases and J by 0 bases, with 14 bases between them. This CDR3 has 16 residues. The germline V gene has CDR1 MNHNS and CDR2 SASEGT. Here immunoSEQ multiplex PCR was the method, and the copy in TCRdb shows in-frame clones only, minus some. The sample consists of 160,000 or so clones, roughly 80% of them appearing once. This specimen belongs to a study of blood T cell repertoires in COVID-19. At the level of the study: Specimens from acute and convalescent COVID-19 originated in the United States, Italy and Spain.

The clonotype originates from a woman of 80 years or more with acute or convalescent COVID-19. V gene TRBV6-1 combines with J gene TRBJ2-3; the D gene is possibly TRBD2 (6 bases). The specimen was peripheral blood. The CDR3 sequence: CASSVAGRPSTDTQYF. CDR3 nucleotides: TGTGCCAGCAGTGTTGCAGGGAGGCCTAGCACAGATACGCAGTATTTT.